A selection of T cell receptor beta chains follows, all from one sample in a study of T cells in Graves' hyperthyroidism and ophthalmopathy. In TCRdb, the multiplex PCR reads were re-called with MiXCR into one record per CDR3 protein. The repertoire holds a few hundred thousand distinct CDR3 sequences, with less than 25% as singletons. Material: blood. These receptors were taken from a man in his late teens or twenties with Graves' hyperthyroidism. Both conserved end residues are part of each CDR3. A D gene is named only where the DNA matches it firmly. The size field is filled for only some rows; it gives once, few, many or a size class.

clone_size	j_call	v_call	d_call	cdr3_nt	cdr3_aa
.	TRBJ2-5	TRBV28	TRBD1	TGTGCCAGCAGTTTATTAGGGACAGGGACGGAGACCCAGTACTTC	CASSLLGTGTETQYF
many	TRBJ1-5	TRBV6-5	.	TGTGCCAGCAGTTCTCCATTCGACAGGAGCAATCAGCCCCAGCATTTT	CASSSPFDRSNQPQHF
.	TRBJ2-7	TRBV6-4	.	TGTGCCAGCAGTGGGGGCACCGCGTACAAGGCCCACGAGCAGTACTTC	CASSGGTAYKAHEQYF
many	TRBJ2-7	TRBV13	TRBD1	TGTGCCAGCAGCACAAGACAGGGTTACGAGCAGTACTTC	CASSTRQGYEQYF
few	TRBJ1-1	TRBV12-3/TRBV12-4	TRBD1	TGTGCCAGCAGTTCACGACAGGGAGGGGCTGAAGCTTTCTTT	CASSSRQGGAEAFF
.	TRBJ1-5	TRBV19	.	TGTGCCAGTAGTATATCGGGGGAGCCCCAGCATTTT	CASSISGEPQHF
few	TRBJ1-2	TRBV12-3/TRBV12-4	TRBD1	TGTGCCAGCAGTTCTCCGACAGGGGGATTTCTGGGCTACACCTTC	CASSSPTGGFLGYTF
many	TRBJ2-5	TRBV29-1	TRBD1	TGCAGCGTTGAGAGTGACAGGGGTGAGGAGACCCAGTACTTC	CSVESDRGEETQYF
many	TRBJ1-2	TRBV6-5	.	TGTGCCAGCAGTTACCTCGGCCCCCTCTCCGGCTACACCTTC	CASSYLGPLSGYTF
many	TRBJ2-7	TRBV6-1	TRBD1	TGTGCCAGCACCCCAGCCGCGACAGGGGGTAGCGAGCAGTACTTC	CASTPAATGGSEQYF
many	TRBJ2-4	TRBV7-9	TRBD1	TGTGCCAGCAGCTTATTCAGGGACAGGGGGCTACGGGACATTCAGTACTTC	CASSLFRDRGLRDIQYF
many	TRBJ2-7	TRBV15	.	TGTGCCACCAGCAGAGATCTAAGGGGGTACTCCTACGAGCAGTACTTC	CATSRDLRGYSYEQYF
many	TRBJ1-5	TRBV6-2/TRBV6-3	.	TGTGCCAGCAGTTACTCCGCCTATCAGCCCCAGCATTTT	CASSYSAYQPQHF
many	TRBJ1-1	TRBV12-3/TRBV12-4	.	TGTGCCAGCAGTTTTGGGGACATGAACACTGAAGCTTTCTTT	CASSFGDMNTEAFF
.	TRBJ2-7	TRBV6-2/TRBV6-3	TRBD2	TGTGCCAGCAAACTAGCGGGAGGCTTTTACGAGCAGTACTTC	CASKLAGGFYEQYF
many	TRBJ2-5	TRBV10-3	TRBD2	TGTGCCATCAGTGACCGTCCCCAGGCCGGGGAGGGGACCCAGTACTTC	CAISDRPQAGEGTQYF
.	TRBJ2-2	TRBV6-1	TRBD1	TGTGCCAGCAGACCACAGGGGGGAGGCGGGGAGCTGTTTTTT	CASRPQGGGGELFF
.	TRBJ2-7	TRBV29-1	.	TGCAGCGTCAGGCCGATCAGTGGATACGAGCAGTACTTC	CSVRPISGYEQYF
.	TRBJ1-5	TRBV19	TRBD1	TGTGCCAGTAGTGTACAGGGGGGAGAAGATAGCAATCAGCCCCAGCATTTT	CASSVQGGEDSNQPQHF
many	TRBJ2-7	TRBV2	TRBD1	TGTGCCAGCAGTGTTGAAGGGGGCGGAGTAGAACAGAACTTC	CASSVEGGGVEQNF
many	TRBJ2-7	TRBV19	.	TGTGCCAGTAGTATGAACAGGGAGTACGAGCAGTACTTC	CASSMNREYEQYF
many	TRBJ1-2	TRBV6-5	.	TGTGCCAGCAGTTACTCGGGGGCAGGAAGTCTAGGTGGCTACACCTTC	CASSYSGAGSLGGYTF
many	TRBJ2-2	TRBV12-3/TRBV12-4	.	TGTGCCAGCAGTCTGGGGGGTGCCGGGGAGCTGTTTTTT	CASSLGGAGELFF
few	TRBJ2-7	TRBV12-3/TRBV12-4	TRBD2	TGTGCCAGCACCGTAGCGGGGGGCTTCTACGAGCAGTACTTC	CASTVAGGFYEQYF
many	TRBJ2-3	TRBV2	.	TGTGCCAGTCGGGACGCTCGCCAGTATTTT	CASRDARQYF
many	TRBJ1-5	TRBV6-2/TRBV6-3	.	TGTGCCAGCAGTTACTCGGTGGCAGGGCTTCAGCCCCAGCATTTT	CASSYSVAGLQPQHF
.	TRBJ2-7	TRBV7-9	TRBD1	TGTGCCAGCAGCTACATAGGACAGGCGTCTTACGAGCAGTACTTC	CASSYIGQASYEQYF
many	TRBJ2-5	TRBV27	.	TGTGCCAGCAGTCCTCGGACGGAAGAGACCCAGTACTTC	CASSPRTEETQYF
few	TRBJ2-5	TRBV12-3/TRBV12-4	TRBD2	TGTGCCAGCAGTTCTATGCCACCTCTAGCGGGGAACCAAGAGACCCAGTACTTC	CASSSMPPLAGNQETQYF
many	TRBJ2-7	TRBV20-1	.	TGCAGTGCTAGCAGAGAGGTCTCCTCCTACGAGCAGTACTTC	CSASREVSSYEQYF
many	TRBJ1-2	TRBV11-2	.	TGTGCCAGCAGCCAAGGTGGCGCAGGCAGCTATGGCTACACCTTC	CASSQGGAGSYGYTF
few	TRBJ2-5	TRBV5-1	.	TGCGCCAGCAGCTTGGGGCATCCTGGGCAAGAGACCCAGTACTTC	CASSLGHPGQETQYF
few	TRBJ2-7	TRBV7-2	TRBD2	TGTGCCAGCAGCTCCCAGGCGGGGGGTTACGAGCAGTACTTC	CASSSQAGGYEQYF
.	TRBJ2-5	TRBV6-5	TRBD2	TGTGCCAGCAGTTACTCAGAGGGGGCTAGCGGGGTCCAAGAGACCCAGTACTTC	CASSYSEGASGVQETQYF
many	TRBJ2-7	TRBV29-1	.	TGCAGCGTTACGAGGACAAACGATTACGAGCAGTACTTC	CSVTRTNDYEQYF
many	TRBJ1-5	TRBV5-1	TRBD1	TGCGCCAGCAGCTTGGAGGGACAGAGCAATCAGCCCCAGCATTTT	CASSLEGQSNQPQHF
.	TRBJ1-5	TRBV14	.	TGTGCCAGCAGCCAAGTCGGAGCGTACAGCAATCAGCCCCAGCATTTT	CASSQVGAYSNQPQHF
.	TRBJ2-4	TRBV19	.	TGTGCCAGTACCCAGGGGAGGTCGGACATTCAGTACTTC	CASTQGRSDIQYF
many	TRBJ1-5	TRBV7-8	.	TGTGCCAGCAGCTTAGGGGCAGTCAATCAGCCCCAGCATTTT	CASSLGAVNQPQHF
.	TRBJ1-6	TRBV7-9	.	TGTGCCAGCAGCTCCCTTTCCGGACCCCTCCACTTT	CASSSLSGPLHF
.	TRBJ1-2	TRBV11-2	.	TGTGCCAGCAGCTTAGATTTGGGAAACTATGGCTACACCTTC	CASSLDLGNYGYTF
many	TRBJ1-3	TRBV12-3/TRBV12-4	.	TGTGCCAGCAGGTTTAGGGACCTCTCTGGAAACACCATATATTTT	CASRFRDLSGNTIYF
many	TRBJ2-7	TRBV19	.	TGTGCCAGTAGTCCCGACGCTTTGGGGGAGCAGTACTTC	CASSPDALGEQYF
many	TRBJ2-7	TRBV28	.	TGTGCCAGCAGTTTATCCCAGGCGCCCCGCTCCTACGAGCAGTACTTC	CASSLSQAPRSYEQYF
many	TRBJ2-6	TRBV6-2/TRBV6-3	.	TGTGCCAGCAGTTATTGGACAGCCTCCACCTCTGGGGCCAACGTCCTGACTTTC	CASSYWTASTSGANVLTF
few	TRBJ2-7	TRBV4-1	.	TGCGCCAGCAGCCAAGAATCCGAGCAGTACTTC	CASSQESEQYF
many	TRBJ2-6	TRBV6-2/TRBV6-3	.	TGTGCCAGCAGTTACTACCACAGGGGAGGAGGCTCTGGGGCCAACGTCCTGACTTTC	CASSYYHRGGGSGANVLTF
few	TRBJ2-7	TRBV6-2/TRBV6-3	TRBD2	TGTGCCAGCAGTTACTCCCGCAGCGGGAGCCGCGAGCAGTACTTC	CASSYSRSGSREQYF
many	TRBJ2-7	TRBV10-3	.	TGTGCCATCAGTGTAGCCAAGACCTACGAGCAGTACTTC	CAISVAKTYEQYF
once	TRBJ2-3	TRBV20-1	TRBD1	TGCAGTGCCAATGGACAGGGAACAGATACGCAGTATTTT	CSANGQGTDTQYF
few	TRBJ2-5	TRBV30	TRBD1	TGTGCCTGGAGTACAGGGACAGCTCCTCGGACCCAGTACTTC	CAWSTGTAPRTQYF
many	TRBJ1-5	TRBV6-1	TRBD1	TGTGCCAGCAGCATCGGACAGGTCGGGGGGTCCCAGCATTTT	CASSIGQVGGSQHF
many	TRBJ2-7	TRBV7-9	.	TGTGCCAGCAGCTTTCCGTCCTCCTACGAGCAGTACTTC	CASSFPSSYEQYF
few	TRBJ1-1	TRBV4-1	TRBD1	TGCGCCAGCAGCCAAGGACAGGGGGCTCGGAGCACTGAAGCTTTCTTT	CASSQGQGARSTEAFF